Listed here are 16 T cell receptor beta chains from one sample, sequenced in a study of T cell responses to AZD1222 COVID-19 vaccine. Sequencing used immunoSEQ multiplex PCR; TCRdb keeps in-frame clones, though not all of them. The top ten clones hold less than 1.5% of a sample with approximately 190,000 clones, almost 95% of them seen once. Sequenced material: peripheral blood, taken on day 0 of AZD1222 vaccination. All receptors come from an adult in good health.

J is TRBJ1-5 and V is TRBV6-1; D call uncertain. Per germline, CDR1 MNHNS and CDR2 SASEGT. The CDR3 sequence is 16 residues long. The ends were cut back, 1 base at V and 0 bases at J, with 10 bases in the middle. For the CDR3, the DNA is TGTGCCAGCAGTGAAGAGTGGGCAGGTAGCAATCAGCCCCAGCATTTT. Translated, it gives CASSEEWAGSNQPQHF.

This chain uses TRBV9 with TRBJ1-4; 10 bases are a match to TRBD1. This CDR3 region has 19 residues. Per germline, CDR1 SGDLS and CDR2 YYNGEE. V dropped 1 base and J dropped 0; count of bases not matched to a gene: 9. The CDR3, as DNA: TGTGCCAGCAGCGTAATGGGACAGGGGAGGTGGGCAACTAATGAAAAACTGTTTTTT. Encoded protein: CASSVMGQGRWATNEKLFF.

The chain uses TRBV20-1 and TRBJ1-6; D is unresolved. This CDR3 has 14 amino acids. V was clipped by 3 bases and J by 6 bases, with 12 bases between them. Germline assignment: CDR1 DFQATT and CDR2 SNEGSKA (reference sequence). DNA for the CDR3: TGCAGTGCTAGTATAAGGACGGCTAATTCACCCCTCCACTTT. Encoded protein: CSASIRTANSPLHF.

The rearrangement links TRBV11-1 to TRBJ1-2; D call uncertain. The germline V gene has CDR1 SGHAT and CDR2 FQDESV (reference sequence). The CDR3 extends over 14 amino acids. V dropped 5 bases and J dropped 0 bases, with 10 bases sitting between them. The CDR3 nucleotides are TGTGCCAGCAGCCCCGGGCCATCTAACTATGGCTACACCTTC. Amino acids: CASSPGPSNYGYTF.

The rearrangement links TRBV29-1 to TRBJ2-1; D is uncertain. This CDR3 contains 11 residues. Trimming cost V 7 bases and J 8 bases, with 12 bases left between them. Germline V gene lookup returns CDR1 SQVTM and CDR2 ANQGSEA. For the CDR3, the DNA is TGCAGCGGCCTCCGTCTTGATGAGCAGTTCTTC. This codes for CSGLRLDEQFF.

The gene calls are TRBV3-1 (or the pseudogene TRBV3-2) and TRBJ2-3; 9 bases agree with TRBD2. The CDR3 loop spans 15 amino acids. In germline, CDR1 is LGHDT, CDR2 YNNKEL (reference sequence). Trimming at V came to 2 bases and at J to 6 bases, leaving 6 bases not matched to a gene. The CDR3 protein is CASSQLAGDGDTQYF. CDR3 in DNA: TGTGCCAGCAGCCAATTAGCGGGGGACGGGGATACGCAGTATTTT.

CDR3 protein: CASSFLGANYEQYF. The CDR3 DNA follows: TGTGCCAGCAGCTTCCTCGGGGCGAACTACGAGCAGTACTTC. V usage is TRBV7-9 and J usage is TRBJ2-7; either TRBD1 or TRBD2 may supply D (5 bases each). The V end lost 3 bases, the J end lost 3 bases, and 12 bases lay between the germline ends. The CDR3 sequence is 14 residues long. Germline CDR1 reads SEHNR; CDR2 reads FQNEAQ (reference sequence).

This chain uses TRBV7-9 with TRBJ1-4; 8 bases fit TRBD1. J was trimmed by 7 bases and V by 0 bases; bases with no gene match: 4. The CDR3 spans 15 residues. Germline-derived CDR1 and CDR2 are SEHNR and FQNEAQ (reference sequence). CDR3 DNA sequence: TGTGCCAGCAGCTTAGCCCAGGGGGCTAGTGAAAAACTGTTTTTT. The encoded protein is CASSLAQGASEKLFF. The complete variable domain, with remaining parts taken from reference TRBV7-9 and TRBJ1-4, reads DTGVSQNPRHKITKRGQNVTFRCDPISEHNRLYWYRQTLGQGPEFLTYFQNEAQLEKSRLLSDRFSAERPKGSFSTLEIQRTEQGDSAMYLCASSLAQGASEKLFFGSGTQLSVL.

V is TRBV18 and J is TRBJ1-1, with TRBD1 as a possible D gene (6 bases). Looked up from germline, CDR1 is KGHSH and CDR2 is LQKENI. The CDR3 spans 15 residues. Trimming left V 1 base short and J 2 bases short, with 11 bases between. The CDR3 coding sequence is TGTGCCAGCTCACCACGGGGGGCCCTTAACACTGAAGCTTTCTTT. It specifies CASSPRGALNTEAFF.

The chain joins TRBV5-1 to TRBJ2-2; 9 bases match TRBD2. This CDR3 spans 14 amino acids. CDR1 and CDR2 (germline): SGHRS, YFSETQ. V lost 6 bases, J lost 6 bases, and 6 bases stayed unmatched. For the CDR3, the DNA is TGCGCCAGCACTGGTTCTAGCGGGGCCGGGGAGCTGTTTTTT. Protein sequence: CASTGSSGAGELFF.

This chain links TRBV5-1 with TRBJ1-2; D gene unclear. This CDR3 spans 15 amino acids. CDR1 is SGHRS, CDR2 YFSETQ, per germline. Trimming removed 0 bases at V and 6 bases at J, with 15 bases between. The CDR3 is CASSLATGPTNGYTF. CDR3 in DNA: TGCGCCAGCAGCTTGGCAACCGGGCCTACAAATGGCTACACCTTC.

This clone occurred once. V and J are TRBV7-3 and TRBJ1-2; D unclear. The CDR3 has 14 residues. The germline V gene has CDR1 SGHTA and CDR2 FQGTGA. Trimming cost V 5 bases and J 3 bases, with 13 bases left between them. CDR3 nucleotide sequence: TGTGCCAGCAGCCCGCAGGTGGTAGACTATGGCTACACCTTC. Protein product: CASSPQVVDYGYTF.

Turning to this clone: Other DNA sequences in this sample translate to the same CDR3. The chain uses TRBV2 and TRBJ2-3, with D tentatively TRBD2 (7 bases). Germline lookup yields CDR1 SNHLY and CDR2 FYNNEI. Trimming removed 7 bases from V and 2 bases from J, with 13 bases in between. This CDR3 contains 14 residues. CDR3 loop: CASNVAGATDTQYF. CDR3 coding DNA: TGTGCCAGCAACGTGGCGGGGGCCACAGATACGCAGTATTTT.

The CDR3 spells CASSTDREEAFF. The CDR3, as DNA: TGCGCCAGCAGCACGGACAGGGAAGAAGCTTTCTTT. This chain joins TRBV5-1 and TRBJ1-1, with 8 bases identical to TRBD1. Germline CDR1 and CDR2: SGHRS and YFSETQ. V was clipped by 4 bases and J by 8 bases; unmatched bases: 4. This CDR3 has 12 residues.

The chain joins TRBV28 to TRBJ1-1; a possible D gene is TRBD1 (5 bases). The CDR3 is 14 residues long. V lost 1 base and J 2 bases, leaving 8 bases between the germline ends. Germline CDR1 reads MDHEN; CDR2 reads SYDVKM. The CDR3 reads CASSLSGDNTEAFF. CDR3 DNA sequence: TGTGCCAGCAGTTTATCGGGGGATAACACTGAAGCTTTCTTT.

The DNA of the CDR3 is TGTGCCAGCAGTCCCGGGACAGTACAAGAGACCCAGTACTTC. Protein product: CASSPGTVQETQYF. V is TRBV6-6 and J is TRBJ2-5; 7 nucleotides match TRBD1. This CDR3 comprises 14 residues. The V gene's germline CDR1 is MNHNY and CDR2 SVGAGI (reference sequence). Trimming cost V 5 bases and J 2 bases; bases outside gene matches: 5.